This T cell receptor (beta chain) was observed in a study of CD8+ T cells in alopecia areata. Points from the study as a whole: Whereas mice showed it more clearly, TCR sharing across patients was murkier, possibly because of HLA.

Germline V gene data show CDR1 as LNHNV and CDR2 as YYDKDF (reference sequence). The CDR3 runs 14 residues. V gave up 0 bases and J gave up 5 bases, with 7 bases separating them. Those with alopecia areata gave lesional scalp punch biopsies and peripheral blood. T lymphocytes (CD4+ and CD8+) were sorted from PBMCs. Extracted RNA was reverse transcribed into cDNA, the sequencing template. Measured with immunoSEQ multiplex PCR; TCRdb has only the in-frame clones, and not every one. This sample has about 180,000 clones, with 50% to 60% found just once. With regard to this clone: Its antigen is not identified.

Here the sequenced sample was CD4+ T cells sorted from blood, taken at week 0. The chain joins TRBV15 to TRBJ1-4, with D unresolved. The receptor was isolated from a human donor with alopecia areata. The CDR3 spells CATSRDTSNEKLFF. The CDR3 bases are TGTGCCACCAGCAGAGATACCAGCAATGAAAAACTGTTTTTT.